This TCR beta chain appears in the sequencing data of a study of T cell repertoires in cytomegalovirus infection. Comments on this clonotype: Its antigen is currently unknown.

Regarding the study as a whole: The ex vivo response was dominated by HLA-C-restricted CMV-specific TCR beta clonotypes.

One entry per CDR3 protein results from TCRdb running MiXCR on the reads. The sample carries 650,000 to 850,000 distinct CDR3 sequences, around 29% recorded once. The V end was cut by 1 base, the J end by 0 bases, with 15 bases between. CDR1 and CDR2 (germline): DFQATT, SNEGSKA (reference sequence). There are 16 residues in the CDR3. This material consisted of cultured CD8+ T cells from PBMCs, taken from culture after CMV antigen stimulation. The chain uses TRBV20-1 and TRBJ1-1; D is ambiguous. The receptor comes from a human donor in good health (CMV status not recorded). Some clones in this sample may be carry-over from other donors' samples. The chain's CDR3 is CSARGSLDLMNTEAFF. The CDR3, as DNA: TGCAGTGCTAGAGGGTCCCTAGACCTAATGAACACTGAAGCTTTCTTT.